One and the same sample provided the 17 T cell receptor beta chains below, sequenced in a study. The sorted Tregs were CD4+CD25+CD127-/low cells. MiXCR, run by TCRdb on the 5' RACE reads, gives a single entry per CDR3 protein. The repertoire holds approximately 58,000 distinct CDR3 sequences, with 26% as singletons. Sequencing was carried out using tumor-infiltrating Tregs sorted from the breast tumor. These TCRs come from a female donor with breast cancer.

This clonotype was seen many times. The J gene is TRBJ1-6, the V gene TRBV20-1; TRBD1 aligns across 7 bases. The trim removed 0 bases at V and 8 bases at J, leaving 4 bases unmatched. CDR1 DFQATT and CDR2 SNEGSKA come from the germline V gene (reference sequence). This CDR3 region has 14 residues. DNA for the CDR3: TGCAGTGCTAGAGAAAACAGGGGAGATTCACCCCTCCACTTT. Amino acid sequence: CSARENRGDSPLHF.

The J gene is TRBJ2-2, the V gene TRBV6-2 or TRBV6-3; D is possibly TRBD1 or TRBD2 (6 bases each). The germline V gene encodes CDR1 MNHEY and CDR2 SVGEGT. V was cut by 4 bases and J by 3 bases, with 12 bases left in between. There are 15 residues in the CDR3. The CDR3 sequence: CASSSVRGDTGELFF. The CDR3 region has the DNA TGTGCCAGCAGTTCGGTTAGGGGGGACACCGGGGAGCTGTTTTTT.

This clonotype was seen a handful of times. This chain links TRBV7-9 with TRBJ2-3, with 8 bases aligning to TRBD1. The trim removed 6 bases at V and 2 bases at J, leaving 16 bases unmatched. Germline V gene sequence: CDR1 SEHNR, CDR2 FQNEAQ (reference sequence). The CDR3 length is 18 residues. The CDR3: CASSIGSRGRSSTDTQYF. The CDR3 DNA follows: TGTGCCAGCAGTATAGGGTCCAGGGGGCGATCCTCCACAGATACGCAGTATTTT.

This clonotype came up many times. This rearrangement joins TRBV9 to TRBJ2-7; D assignment may be TRBD1 or TRBD2 (5 bases each). The CDR3 runs to 14 residues. Germline loops: CDR1 SGDLS, CDR2 YYNGEE. Trimming took 2 bases from V and 2 from J, leaving 11 bases between them. The chain's CDR3 is CASSVRDGTYEQYF. The DNA for the CDR3 is TGTGCCAGCAGCGTCCGGGACGGAACCTACGAGCAGTACTTC.

The DNA of the CDR3 is TGTGCCAGCAGTGAACCAGGACCTGGAAACACCATATATTTT. Translating it yields CASSEPGPGNTIYF. The V call is TRBV6-1, the J call TRBJ1-3, with D hard to call. CDR3 length equals 14 residues. Germline CDR1 reads MNHNS; CDR2 reads SASEGT. The V gene lost 2 bases and the J gene lost 2 bases, with 7 bases spanning the gap.

This clonotype was seen a few times. The gene calls are TRBV20-1 and TRBJ2-3; D is perhaps TRBD1 or TRBD2 (5 bases each). V was pared by 0 bases and J by 1 base, with 17 bases between. The CDR3 has 17 residues. Germline V CDR1 and CDR2: DFQATT, SNEGSKA (reference sequence). The CDR3 sequence is CSARDMGRRGRTDTQYF. The CDR3 DNA follows: TGCAGTGCTAGAGATATGGGACGACGGGGACGCACAGATACGCAGTATTTT.

Many counts were recorded for this clonotype. This chain links TRBV6-5 with TRBJ1-2; D might be TRBD1 (5 bases). In germline, CDR1 is MNHEY, CDR2 SVGAGI. The CDR3 spans 14 residues. V was pared by 6 bases and J by 6 bases, with 17 bases between. CDR3 DNA sequence: TGTGCCAGCAGGGAAGCCTCGGGGCCTCATGGCTACACCTTC. Protein product: CASREASGPHGYTF.

This clonotype came up a few times. Here the CDR3 reads CSARDLNSVGNEQFF. The CDR3 DNA reads as TGCAGTGCTAGAGATCTCAACAGCGTCGGCAATGAGCAGTTCTTC. The rearrangement uses TRBV20-1 and TRBJ2-1; D remains ambiguous. CDR3 length: 15 residues. CDR1 and CDR2 (germline): DFQATT, SNEGSKA (reference sequence). The V end lost 0 bases, the J end lost 6 bases, and 15 bases lay between the germline ends.

This clonotype was seen a few times. The chain carries TRBV6-1 and TRBJ2-2; 7 bases agree with TRBD1. The J segment lost 1 base and the V segment lost 8 bases, leaving 4 bases of the junction unmatched. The V gene's germline CDR1 is MNHNS and CDR2 SASEGT. The CDR3 extends over 14 amino acids. This CDR3 is CASRWTGNTGELFF. The CDR3 DNA is TGTGCCAGCCGTTGGACAGGGAACACCGGGGAGCTGTTTTTT.

This clonotype was detected ten times or more. This chain connects TRBV6-1 to TRBJ1-5; 9 bases fit TRBD1. V gave up 5 bases and J gave up 6 bases; unmatched junction bases: 5. Germline V gives CDR1 MNHNS, CDR2 SASEGT. This CDR3 is 14 amino acids long. This chain's CDR3 is CASSPGQGFQPQHF. CDR3 coding DNA: TGTGCCAGCAGTCCAGGACAGGGGTTTCAGCCCCAGCATTTT.

This clonotype has just a few counts. The V call is TRBV21-1, the J call TRBJ2-7. TRBV21-1 is deemed a pseudogene. CDR3 length equals 15 residues. The CDR3: CASSKEDGSSYEQYF. The CDR3 DNA reads TGTGCCAGCAGCAAAGAGGACGGGAGCTCCTACGAGCAGTACTTC.

This clonotype was counted only a few times. V gene TRBV7-2 combines with J gene TRBJ2-3; D is undetermined. V was shortened by 5 bases and J by 10 bases, with 19 bases between the two germline ends. The CDR3 is made up of 14 amino acids. Germline V gives CDR1 SGHTA, CDR2 FQGNSA. CDR3 amino acids: CASSHRFDLAAQYF. CDR3 nucleotide sequence: TGTGCCAGCAGCCATCGATTCGATCTTGCGGCGCAGTATTTT.

This chain links TRBV20-1 with TRBJ1-6; TRBD1 agrees at 7 bases. CDR1 is DFQATT, CDR2 SNEGSKA, per germline (reference sequence). V was clipped by 6 bases and J by 10 bases; unmatched bases: 12. The CDR3 has 14 amino acids. CDR3 amino acids: CSAQEMQGDSPLHF. The CDR3 bases are TGCAGTGCCCAAGAGATGCAGGGGGACTCACCCCTCCACTTT.

A few counts support this clonotype. This chain links TRBV20-1 with TRBJ1-2; possible D gene TRBD1, 5 bases. V lost 3 bases and J 3 bases, leaving 11 bases between the germline ends. This CDR3 spans 13 amino acids. CDR1 and CDR2 (germline): DFQATT, SNEGSKA (reference sequence). CDR3 residues: CSASQGVDYGYTF. For the CDR3, the DNA is TGCAGTGCTAGTCAGGGTGTGGACTATGGCTACACCTTC.

By its share, this clonotype is medium-sized. This chain links TRBV24-1 with TRBJ2-1, with D perhaps matching TRBD2 (5 bases). Between the trimmed V and J ends, which lost 4 bases and 5 bases, there was a span of 14 bases. Germline V lookup: CDR1 KGHDR, CDR2 SFDVKD. This CDR3 comprises 15 residues. As DNA, the CDR3 is TGTGCCACCAGTGACCCGGTTCCCGGGGACAATGAGCAGTTCTTC. Protein sequence: CATSDPVPGDNEQFF.

This clonotype turned up a few times. V usage is TRBV6-1 and J usage is TRBJ2-3; TRBD1 matches at 8 bases. The ends lost 4 bases at V and 2 bases at J; junction bases unmatched: 5. There are 15 residues in the CDR3. Germline assignment: CDR1 MNHNS and CDR2 SASEGT. CDR3 in DNA: TGTGCCAGCAGTGTCCGACAGGGGTCCACAGATACGCAGTATTTT. Translation gives CASSVRQGSTDTQYF.

The rearrangement uses TRBV25-1 and TRBJ2-2, with 7 bases fitting TRBD1. CDR3 size: 15 residues. The germline CDR1 and CDR2 sequences are MGHDK and SYGVNS. The trim removed 6 bases at V and 4 bases at J, leaving 8 bases unmatched. The DNA of the CDR3 is TGTGCCAGCAGCCGACCGACAGGGAGCACCGGGGAGCTGTTTTTT. This sequence encodes CASSRPTGSTGELFF. The variable domain in full, with the rest retrieved from reference TRBV25-1 and TRBJ2-2, is EADIYQTPRYLVIGTGKKITLECSQTMGHDKMYWYQQDPGMELHLIHYSYGVNSTEKGDLSSESTVSRIRTEHFPLTLESARPSHTSQYLCASSRPTGSTGELFFGEGSRLTVL.